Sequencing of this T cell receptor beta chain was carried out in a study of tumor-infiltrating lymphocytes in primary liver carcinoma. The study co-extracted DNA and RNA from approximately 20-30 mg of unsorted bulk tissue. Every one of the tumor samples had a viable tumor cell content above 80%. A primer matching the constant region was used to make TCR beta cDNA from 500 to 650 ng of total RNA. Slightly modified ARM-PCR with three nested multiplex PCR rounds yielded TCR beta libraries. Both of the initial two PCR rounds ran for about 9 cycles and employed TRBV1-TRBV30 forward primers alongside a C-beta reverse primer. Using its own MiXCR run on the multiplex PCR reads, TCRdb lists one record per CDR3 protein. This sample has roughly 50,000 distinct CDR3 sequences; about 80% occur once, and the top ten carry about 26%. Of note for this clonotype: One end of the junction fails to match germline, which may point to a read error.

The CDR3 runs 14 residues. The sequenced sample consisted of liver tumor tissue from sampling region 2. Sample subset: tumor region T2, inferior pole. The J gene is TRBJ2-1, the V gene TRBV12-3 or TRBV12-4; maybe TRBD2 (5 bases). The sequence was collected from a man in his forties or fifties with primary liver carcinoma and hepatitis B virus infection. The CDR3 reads CASSPGLNYNEQSF. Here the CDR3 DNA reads TGTGCCAGCAGTCCCGGACTCAACTACAATGAGCAGTCCTTC.